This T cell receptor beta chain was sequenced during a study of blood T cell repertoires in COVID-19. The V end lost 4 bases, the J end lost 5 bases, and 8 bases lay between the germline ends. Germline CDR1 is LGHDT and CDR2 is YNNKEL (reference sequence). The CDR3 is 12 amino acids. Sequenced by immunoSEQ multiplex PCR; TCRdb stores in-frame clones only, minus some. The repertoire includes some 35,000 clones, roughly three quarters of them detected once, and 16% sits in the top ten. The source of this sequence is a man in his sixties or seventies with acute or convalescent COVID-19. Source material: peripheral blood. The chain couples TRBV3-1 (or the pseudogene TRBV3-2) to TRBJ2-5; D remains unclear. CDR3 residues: CASSPHGETQYF. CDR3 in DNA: TGTGCCAGCAGCCCCCACGGGGAGACCCAGTACTTC.